The rows below give T cell receptor beta chains drawn from one sample of a study of blood T cell repertoires in COVID-19. Assay used: immunoSEQ multiplex PCR; TCRdb lists only in-frame clones, some missing. Of roughly 380,000 clones in the sample, about 80% are singletons; the top ten hold 1.1%. The sample taken for sequencing was peripheral blood. The receptors were gathered from a human donor with acute or convalescent COVID-19. The donor label of this sample is uncertain. Both conserved end residues are part of each CDR3. D genes are given only for firm matches. Clone size, where shown, is once, few, many, or a class for clones that have expanded.

D gene,J gene,CDR3 length,V gene,clone size,CDR3 protein,CDR3 DNA
TRBD2,TRBJ2-7,16,TRBV7-2,NA,CASSGRLAGSSYEQYF,TGTGCCAGCAGCGGCCGACTAGCGGGAAGCTCCTACGAGCAGTACTTC
TRBD2,TRBJ2-3,12,TRBV7-9,NA,CASSPSGGTQYF,TGTGCCAGCAGCCCATCGGGGGGTACGCAGTATTTT
NA,TRBJ1-1,15,TRBV7-9,NA,CASSLGAGLYTEAFF,TGTGCCAGCAGCTTAGGGGCAGGGTTATACACTGAAGCTTTCTTT
TRBD1,TRBJ1-1,14,TRBV13,NA,CASSPGQGYTEAFF,TGTGCCAGCAGCCCGGGACAGGGCTACACTGAAGCTTTCTTT
TRBD1,TRBJ1-4,17,TRBV9,NA,CASSVGGTGTTNEKLFF,TGTGCCAGCAGCGTAGGGGGGACAGGGACAACTAATGAAAAACTGTTTTTT
NA,TRBJ1-5,15,TRBV6-6,NA,CASSSSREVSQPQHF,TGTGCCAGCAGTTCAAGCAGGGAGGTGAGTCAGCCCCAGCATTTT
TRBD1,TRBJ2-6,17,TRBV28,few,CASSRPGTGVGANVLTF,TGTGCCAGCAGCCGTCCCGGGACAGGGGTTGGGGCCAACGTCCTGACTTTC
NA,TRBJ1-1,11,TRBV12-3/TRBV12-4,NA,CASSRTRGAFF,TGTGCCAGCAGTCGGACTCGAGGTGCTTTCTTT
NA,TRBJ2-7,12,TRBV6-5,few,CATRTGVYEQYF,TGTGCCACCCGGACGGGGGTCTACGAGCAGTACTTC
NA,TRBJ1-6,14,TRBV6-5,NA,CASSYSGSNSPLHF,TGTGCCAGCAGTTACTCTGGCAGTAATTCACCCCTCCACTTT
TRBD2,TRBJ2-3,16,TRBV4-1,NA,CASSQGIAGARNTQYF,TGCGCCAGCAGCCAAGGGATAGCGGGAGCTCGAAATACGCAGTATTTT
TRBD2,TRBJ2-1,16,TRBV18,NA,CASSPSLAGGFNEQFF,TGTGCCAGCTCACCCAGCCTAGCGGGAGGTTTCAATGAGCAGTTCTTC
TRBD2,TRBJ2-2,16,TRBV5-6,NA,CASSPRLAGGNGELFF,TGTGCCAGCAGCCCGAGACTAGCGGGAGGGAACGGGGAGCTGTTTTTT
NA,TRBJ1-1,14,TRBV9,few,CASTGGVGDTEAFF,TGTGCCAGCACCGGTGGGGTCGGGGACACTGAAGCTTTCTTT
TRBD2,TRBJ2-2,14,TRBV6-5,NA,CASSSAGGTGELFF,TGTGCCAGCAGTTCAGCGGGAGGCACCGGGGAGCTGTTTTTT
NA,TRBJ2-5,15,TRBV5-4,NA,CASSLSRGREETQYF,TGTGCCAGCAGCTTGAGTCGCGGGCGGGAAGAGACCCAGTACTTC
TRBD1,TRBJ1-6,14,TRBV9,NA,CASRTGAALSPLHF,TGTGCCAGCAGGACAGGGGCCGCTCTTTCACCCCTCCACTTT
NA,TRBJ1-1,14,TRBV2,NA,CASSVEGRGTEAFF,TGTGCCAGCAGTGTGGAGGGCCGGGGCACTGAAGCTTTCTTT
TRBD1,TRBJ1-2,15,TRBV6-5,NA,CASSRQGRANYGYTF,TGTGCCAGCAGCCGACAGGGGCGGGCCAACTATGGCTACACCTTC
NA,TRBJ1-4,15,TRBV6-6,NA,CASSQTDRSNEKLFF,TGTGCCAGCAGTCAAACCGACAGGTCTAATGAAAAACTGTTTTTT
NA,TRBJ1-4,14,TRBV5-1,NA,CASSSGATNEKLFF,TGCGCCAGCAGCTCCGGGGCAACTAATGAAAAACTGTTTTTT
TRBD2,TRBJ2-1,14,TRBV27,NA,CASRRSGRKNEQFF,TGTGCCAGCAGGCGAAGCGGGAGAAAGAATGAGCAGTTCTTC
NA,TRBJ2-1,18,TRBV7-2,NA,CASSRPIEGPRSYNEQFF,TGTGCCAGCAGCCGCCCAATAGAGGGCCCCCGCTCCTACAATGAGCAGTTCTTC
NA,TRBJ1-5,16,TRBV4-2,few,CASSPTGGYSNQPQHF,TGTGCCAGCAGCCCCACGGGGGGGTATAGCAATCAGCCCCAGCATTTT
TRBD1,TRBJ1-3,16,TRBV7-9,few,CASSGLRGLSGNTIYF,TGTGCCAGCAGCGGACTCAGGGGGCTGTCTGGAAACACCATATATTTT
TRBD2,TRBJ2-1,15,TRBV7-9,NA,CASSPWSSGNNEQFF,TGTGCCAGCAGCCCCTGGTCTAGCGGGAACAATGAGCAGTTCTTC
TRBD1,TRBJ1-4,15,TRBV27,once,CASSYWTGGFEKLFF,TGTGCCAGCAGTTACTGGACAGGGGGCTTTGAAAAACTGTTTTTT
NA,TRBJ1-1,12,TRBV19,NA,CASRVRNTEAFF,TGTGCCAGTAGGGTCAGAAACACTGAAGCTTTCTTT
NA,TRBJ1-2,12,TRBV12-3/TRBV12-4,NA,CASRKRRDGYTF,TGTGCCAGCAGGAAACGCCGGGATGGCTACACCTTC
NA,TRBJ1-1,15,TRBV10-3,NA,CAISETQGSNTEAFF,TGTGCCATCAGTGAGACGCAGGGGTCGAACACTGAAGCTTTCTTT
NA,TRBJ2-7,14,TRBV28,NA,CASSPSDRPYEQYF,TGTGCCAGCAGTCCCTCGGACAGACCCTACGAGCAGTACTTC
NA,TRBJ1-4,15,TRBV5-5,NA,CASSWEVTVNEKLFF,TGTGCCAGCAGCTGGGAGGTGACAGTTAATGAAAAACTGTTTTTT
NA,TRBJ1-3,15,TRBV30,few,CAWSDFGIRGNTIYF,TGTGCCTGGAGTGACTTCGGGATCCGTGGAAACACCATATATTTT
TRBD1,TRBJ2-1,13,TRBV6-5,NA,CASRADRVNEQFF,TGTGCCAGCAGAGCTGACAGGGTCAATGAGCAGTTCTTC
NA,TRBJ2-1,13,TRBV27,NA,CASRDPGHGEQFF,TGTGCCAGCAGAGACCCAGGGCACGGTGAGCAGTTCTTC
NA,TRBJ2-3,14,TRBV10-2,NA,CASSEYRRGNTQYF,TGCGCCAGCAGTGAGTACCGGCGGGGCAATACGCAGTATTTT
TRBD2,TRBJ2-3,11,TRBV18,NA,CASSLLAGLDF,TGTGCCAGCTCACTTCTAGCGGGATTGGATTTT
NA,TRBJ1-1,16,TRBV7-8,NA,CASSQQKSARNTEAFF,TGTGCCAGCAGCCAGCAAAAAAGCGCCAGGAACACTGAAGCTTTCTTT
NA,TRBJ1-1,16,TRBV9,NA,CASSVVAGRGYTEAFF,TGTGCCAGCAGCGTAGTGGCAGGGAGGGGGTACACTGAAGCTTTCTTT
NA,TRBJ1-4,14,TRBV5-6,NA,CASSYALRNEKLFF,TGTGCCAGCAGCTATGCGCTCCGAAATGAAAAACTGTTTTTT
TRBD2,TRBJ2-7,16,TRBV28,NA,CASSGLAGWDFYEQYF,TGTGCCAGCAGTGGACTAGCGGGTTGGGACTTCTACGAGCAGTACTTC
NA,TRBJ1-1,13,TRBV29-1,NA,CSVDWGWNTEAFF,TGCAGCGTTGACTGGGGCTGGAACACTGAAGCTTTCTTT
TRBD2,TRBJ2-3,16,TRBV10-3,NA,CAISESASGITDTQYF,TGTGCCATCAGTGAGTCGGCTAGCGGAATCACAGATACGCAGTATTTT
TRBD1,TRBJ2-3,15,TRBV19,once,CASTLRDRAGDTQYF,TGTGCCAGTACCCTTCGGGACAGGGCAGGGGATACGCAGTATTTT
TRBD1,TRBJ1-4,14,TRBV6-5,NA,CASTRTGGAEKLFF,TGTGCCAGCACTCGGACAGGGGGTGCGGAAAAACTGTTTTTT
NA,TRBJ1-2,14,TRBV5-4,NA,CASSFWGGNYGYTF,TGTGCCAGCAGCTTTTGGGGGGGGAACTATGGCTACACCTTC
NA,TRBJ2-2,16,TRBV28,NA,CASSRRGGPGTGELFF,TGTGCCAGCAGCCGAAGGGGGGGGCCGGGCACCGGGGAGCTGTTTTTT
TRBD1,TRBJ2-2,16,TRBV19,once,CASSMGQGALIGELFF,TGTGCCAGTAGTATGGGGCAGGGGGCATTGATCGGGGAGCTGTTTTTT
TRBD1,TRBJ1-1,15,TRBV6-5,NA,CASSRGTGMNTEAFF,TGTGCCAGCAGTCGCGGGACAGGAATGAACACTGAAGCTTTCTTT
TRBD2,TRBJ2-3,15,TRBV5-4,NA,CASSFRGGSTDTQYF,TGTGCCAGCAGTTTTCGCGGGGGTAGCACAGATACGCAGTATTTT
NA,TRBJ1-1,15,TRBV27,NA,CASSRESGMNTEAFF,TGTGCCAGCAGCCGTGAGTCAGGGATGAACACTGAAGCTTTCTTT
TRBD1,TRBJ1-2,14,TRBV5-1,NA,CASSLEGTGGRDTF,TGCGCCAGCAGCTTGGAAGGGACAGGGGGTCGGGACACCTTC
TRBD1,TRBJ1-5,16,TRBV5-6,NA,CASSLAPAGGSQPQHF,TGTGCCAGCAGCTTGGCCCCAGCAGGGGGCTCTCAGCCCCAGCATTTT
TRBD1,TRBJ1-2,13,TRBV10-1,NA,CASSRTGDYGYTF,TGCGCCAGCAGTAGAACAGGGGACTATGGCTACACCTTC
TRBD2,TRBJ2-5,16,TRBV7-6,NA,CASSLAGIAGKETQYF,TGTGCCAGCAGCTTAGCAGGTATAGCGGGAAAAGAGACCCAGTACTTC
NA,TRBJ1-1,14,TRBV6-5,NA,CASTAESDSTEAFF,TGTGCCAGCACCGCGGAATCGGACAGCACTGAAGCTTTCTTT
TRBD1,TRBJ1-1,15,TRBV29-1,NA,CSVVGQGDWSTEAFF,TGCAGCGTTGTGGGACAGGGGGATTGGAGCACTGAAGCTTTCTTT